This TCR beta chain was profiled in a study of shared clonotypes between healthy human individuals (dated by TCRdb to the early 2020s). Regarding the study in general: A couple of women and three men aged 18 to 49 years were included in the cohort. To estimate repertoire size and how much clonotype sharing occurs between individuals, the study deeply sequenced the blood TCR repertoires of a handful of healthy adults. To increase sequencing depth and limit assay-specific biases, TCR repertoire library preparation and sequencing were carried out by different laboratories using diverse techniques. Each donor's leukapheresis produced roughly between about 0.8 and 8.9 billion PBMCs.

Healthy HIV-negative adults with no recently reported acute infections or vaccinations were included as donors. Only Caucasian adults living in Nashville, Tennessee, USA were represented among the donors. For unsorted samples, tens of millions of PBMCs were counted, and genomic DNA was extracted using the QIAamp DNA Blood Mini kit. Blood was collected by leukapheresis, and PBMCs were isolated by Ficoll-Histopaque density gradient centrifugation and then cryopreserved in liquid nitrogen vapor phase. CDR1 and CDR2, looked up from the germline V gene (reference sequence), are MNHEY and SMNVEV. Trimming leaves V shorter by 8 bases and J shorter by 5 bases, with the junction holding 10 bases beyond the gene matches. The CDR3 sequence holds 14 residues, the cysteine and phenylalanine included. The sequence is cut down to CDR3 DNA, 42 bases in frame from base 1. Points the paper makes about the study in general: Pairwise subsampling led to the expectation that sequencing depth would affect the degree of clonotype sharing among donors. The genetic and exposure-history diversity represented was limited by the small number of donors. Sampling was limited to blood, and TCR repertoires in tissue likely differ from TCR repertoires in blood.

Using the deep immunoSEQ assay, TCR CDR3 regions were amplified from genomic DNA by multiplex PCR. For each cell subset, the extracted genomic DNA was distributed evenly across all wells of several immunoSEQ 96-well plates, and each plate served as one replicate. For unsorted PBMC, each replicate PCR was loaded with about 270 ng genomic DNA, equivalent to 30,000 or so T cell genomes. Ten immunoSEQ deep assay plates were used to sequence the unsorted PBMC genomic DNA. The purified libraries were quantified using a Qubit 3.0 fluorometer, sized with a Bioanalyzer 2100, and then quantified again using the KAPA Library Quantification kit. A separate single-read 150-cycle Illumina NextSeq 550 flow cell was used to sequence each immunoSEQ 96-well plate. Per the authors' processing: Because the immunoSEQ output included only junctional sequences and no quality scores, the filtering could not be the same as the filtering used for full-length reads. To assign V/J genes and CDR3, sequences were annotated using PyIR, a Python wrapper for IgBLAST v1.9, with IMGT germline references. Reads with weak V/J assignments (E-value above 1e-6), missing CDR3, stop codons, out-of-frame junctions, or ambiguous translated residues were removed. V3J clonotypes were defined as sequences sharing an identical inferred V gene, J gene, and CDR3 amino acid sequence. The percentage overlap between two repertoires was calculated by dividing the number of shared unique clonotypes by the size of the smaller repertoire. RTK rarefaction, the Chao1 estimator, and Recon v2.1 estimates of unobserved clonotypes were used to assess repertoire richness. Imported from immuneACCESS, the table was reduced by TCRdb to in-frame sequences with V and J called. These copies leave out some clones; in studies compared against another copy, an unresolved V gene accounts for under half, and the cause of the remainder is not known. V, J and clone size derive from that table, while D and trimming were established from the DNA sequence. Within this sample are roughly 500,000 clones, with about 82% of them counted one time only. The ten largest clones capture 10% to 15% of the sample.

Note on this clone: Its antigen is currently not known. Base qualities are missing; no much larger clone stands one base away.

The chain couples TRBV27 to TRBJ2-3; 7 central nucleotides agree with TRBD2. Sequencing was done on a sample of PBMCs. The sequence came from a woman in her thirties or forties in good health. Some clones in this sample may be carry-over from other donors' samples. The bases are TGTGCCAGCTTGGGGGGACTAACGATAGATACGCAGTATTTT. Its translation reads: CASLGGLTIDTQYF.